The table lists the clone carrying this T cell receptor beta chain with many counts. These data originate in a study of response to subunit inactivated influenza vaccine. This CDR3 spans 13 amino acids. Trimming left V 10 bases short and J 0 bases short, with 7 bases between. CDR1 and CDR2 (germline): MNHNS, SASEGT. TCRdb independently ran MiXCR on the RT-PCR reads; one entry per CDR3 protein. Among just under 550,000 distinct CDR3 sequences listed, roughly a quarter were seen once. This sample was also put to use in a study of T cells expressing NK-cell markers. As that study records: Libraries used 5'RACE template switching adding universal primer site and UMIs. The study sequenced eight donors, seven HCMV-seropositive and one seronegative.

The chain is built from TRBV6-1 and TRBJ1-6; a possible D gene is TRBD1 (5 bases). The sequence was collected from a man in his fifties who received an inactivated influenza vaccine. Sequencing used CD4+ T cells sorted from PBMCs, obtained approximately 13 days after vaccination. CDR3 bases: TGTGCCACTACAGGCTCCTATAATTCACCCCTCCACTTT. Translation: CATTGSYNSPLHF.